This TCR beta chain was retrieved from a study of identical twins. The CDR3 contains 16 residues. Trimming shortened V by 4 bases and J by 6 bases, and 22 bases separated the two germline ends. In TCRdb, the 5' RACE reads were re-called with MiXCR into one record per CDR3 protein. The sample shows about 810,000 distinct CDR3 sequences, 9% to 15% of them seen only once. These data were likewise used in another study, on yellow fever vaccine responses in identical twins.

The TCR originated in a woman aged 18-35 years in good health. V gene TRBV12-3 or TRBV12-4 combines with J gene TRBJ2-7; D is possibly TRBD2 (6 bases). Sequencing was performed on PBMCs. CDR3 nucleotide sequence: TGTGCCAGCAGTTCCGGGACTCAACTAACTGGGGGCGAGCAGTACTTC. Amino acids: CASSSGTQLTGGEQYF.